Reported below is one T cell receptor beta chain. Germline values: CDR1 MNHEY, CDR2 SMNVEV (reference sequence). This CDR3 has 17 residues. V was pared by 4 bases and J by 5 bases, with 23 bases between. These data come from a study of T-cell memory formation after mild COVID-19. Study at large: TCR clusters mostly belonged to single donors.

Barcoded TCR alpha and TCR beta cDNA libraries with UMIs came from 5'RACE using constant-segment primers. TCRdb analysed the 5' RACE reads with MiXCR anew, one entry per CDR3 protein. The sample yields 400,000 to 500,000 distinct CDR3 sequences, around 20% seen once. This TCR came from an adult woman who had mild COVID-19 (a few samples of this study predate the infection). Cell type and time point are not known. Sequencing used PBMCs or a T cell subset sorted from them (not recorded which). V and J are TRBV27 and TRBJ1-1, with D maybe TRBD1 (6 bases). CDR3: CASSWIPGPRGRTEAFF. The CDR3 DNA sequence: TGTGCCAGCAGTTGGATCCCGGGACCCCGGGGGCGTACTGAAGCTTTCTTT.